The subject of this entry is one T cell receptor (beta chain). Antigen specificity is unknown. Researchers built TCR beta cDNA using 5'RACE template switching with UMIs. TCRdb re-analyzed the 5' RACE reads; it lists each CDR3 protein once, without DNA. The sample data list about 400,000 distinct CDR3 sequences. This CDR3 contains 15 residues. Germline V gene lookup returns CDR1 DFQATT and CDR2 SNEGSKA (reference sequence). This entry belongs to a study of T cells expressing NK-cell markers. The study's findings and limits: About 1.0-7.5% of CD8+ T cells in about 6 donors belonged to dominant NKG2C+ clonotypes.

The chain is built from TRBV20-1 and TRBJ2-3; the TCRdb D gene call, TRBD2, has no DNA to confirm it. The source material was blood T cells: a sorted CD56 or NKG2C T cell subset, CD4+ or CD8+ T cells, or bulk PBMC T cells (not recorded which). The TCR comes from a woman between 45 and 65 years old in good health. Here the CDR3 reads CSALTSGRRTDTQYF.